This T cell receptor beta chain was recorded in a study of cytomegalovirus exposure and HLA in healthy donors. Findings of the study overall: TCR beta V segments were, for the most part, productive about 87% or about 30% of the time in an earlier analysis.

The junction had 2 bases not matched to a gene; V was cut back by 4 bases and J by 3 bases. Per the germline V gene, CDR1 is SGHTA and CDR2 is FQGNSA. This CDR3 is 16 amino acids long. PCR amplification relied on 60 Vbeta primers (plus 13 Jbeta primers). TCRdb keeps only in-frame clones here, not all; method: immunoSEQ multiplex PCR. Among about 150,000 clones listed, 50% to 75% were seen once. Note on this clone: Its antigen is not identified.

The clonotype comes from an older woman in good health and CMV-seropositive. This rearrangement joins TRBV7-2 to TRBJ2-3; 15 bases align to TRBD2. The source material was PBMCs. CDR3 sequence reads: CASSSGLAGGTDTQYF. The DNA for the CDR3 is TGTGCCAGCAGCTCGGGACTAGCGGGAGGTACAGATACGCAGTATTTT.